The 31 T cell receptor beta chains given below trace back to one sample, sequenced in a study of CD8+CD57+ T cells in acquired aplastic anemia. All patients picked for sequencing had shown, by flow cytometry, an expansion of CD8+CD57+ cells. Genomic DNA, serving as template, underwent TCR beta VDJ and CDR3 profiling. Via MiXCR, TCRdb re-called the reads, giving one row per CDR3 protein. Here the sample spans some 180,000 distinct CDR3 sequences, 50% to 65% being singletons. The source material was sorted CD4+, CD8+, or CD8+CD57+ T cells (not recorded which) from PBMCs. Receptors originate from a human donor with aplastic anemia.

The sample holds one count of this clonotype. This chain joins TRBV9 and TRBJ2-7, with no clear D. Germline CDR1 is SGDLS and CDR2 is YYNGEE. V was cut by 6 bases and J by 4 bases, with 17 bases left in between. The CDR3 runs 14 residues. The CDR3 bases are TGTGCCAGCACCTCGAAGGCGACGAGATACGAGCAGTACTTC. It is translated as CASTSKATRYEQYF.

In its sample, this clonotype was seen once. The rearrangement uses TRBV10-2 and TRBJ1-5; 9 positions agree with TRBD1. Germline V gene sequence: CDR1 WSHSY, CDR2 SAAADI. The length of the CDR3 is 15 residues. Trimming cost V 4 bases and J 6 bases; bases outside gene matches: 7. The CDR3 loop reads CASSVSRDRAQPQHF. The CDR3 nucleotides are TGCGCCAGCAGTGTGTCGCGGGACAGGGCTCAGCCCCAGCATTTT.

As DNA, the CDR3 is TGCGCCAGCCGTTTGGGTGGGGACTACAATGAGCAGTTCTTC. Protein: CASRLGGDYNEQFF. This rearrangement joins TRBV5-1 to TRBJ2-1; D remains unclear. The germline gives CDR1 SGHRS, CDR2 YFSETQ. This CDR3 is built from 14 residues. V lost 7 bases and J lost 3, with 14 bases in between.

In its sample, this clonotype was seen a few times. The genes are TRBV19 and TRBJ1-6; TRBD1 is a possible D gene (5 bases). The CDR3 loop spans 15 amino acids. Deletions cut 5 bases from V and 5 bases from J, with 13 bases between. Germline CDR1 reads LNHDA; CDR2 reads SQIVND (reference sequence). This CDR3 reads CASSHRDANNSPLHF. The DNA for the CDR3 is TGTGCCAGTAGTCACCGGGACGCAAATAATTCACCCCTCCACTTT.

For this clonotype: Because the CDR3's place on the DNA is in doubt, the DNA is left out and the CDR3 is given as listed by TCRdb. V is TRBV10-2 and J is TRBJ1-1; TRBD1, the table's D call, was not compared with the DNA. The CDR3 is 22 amino acids long, termini counted. Per the germline V gene, CDR1 is WSHSY and CDR2 is SAAADI. The CDR3 spells CASSEFPYEQYFGTNPRTEAFF.

In its sample, this clonotype was seen many times. The chain uses TRBV27 and TRBJ2-7, with TRBD1 matching over 9 bases. In germline, CDR1 is MNHEY, CDR2 SMNVEV (reference sequence). This CDR3 has 15 residues. The J segment lost 1 base and the V segment lost 5 bases, leaving 6 bases of the junction unmatched. In DNA, the CDR3 is TGTGCCAGCAGTCGGACAGGGGCCAGTTCCTACGAGCAGTACTTC. Translated: CASSRTGASSYEQYF.

The table lists this clonotype with many counts. V and J are TRBV11-1 and TRBJ1-4; 10 nucleotides match TRBD1. Germline CDR1 SGHAT, CDR2 FQDESV (reference sequence). The V and J ends lost 4 bases and 7 bases, in that order; junction bases with no gene match: 3. The CDR3 loop spans 14 amino acids. CDR3 region: CASSSGTGAEKLFF. The CDR3 DNA reads TGTGCCAGCAGCTCCGGGACAGGGGCTGAAAAACTGTTTTTT.

This clonotype was detected only a few times. The rearrangement links TRBV15 to TRBJ2-7; the D is unclear. V lost 0 bases to trimming and J lost 3 bases, with 6 bases between them. The CDR3 loop spans 13 amino acids. Germline-derived CDR1 and CDR2 are LNHNV and YYDKDF (reference sequence). The CDR3 DNA reads as TGTGCCACCAGCAGAGATACGGTCTACGAGCAGTACTTC. It yields the protein CATSRDTVYEQYF. Full variable domain (remainder filled in from reference TRBV15 and TRBJ2-7): DAMVIQNPRYQVTQFGKPVTLSCSQTLNHNVMYWYQQKSSQAPKLLFHYYDKDFNNEADTPDNFQSRRPNTSFCFLDIRSPGLGDTAMYLCATSRDTVYEQYFGPGTRLTVT.

The CDR3 sequence: CASSELPNTEAFF. The CDR3 coding sequence is TGTGCCAGCAGTGAACTCCCGAACACTGAAGCTTTCTTT. V and J are TRBV6-4 and TRBJ1-1, with D hard to call. Trimming cost V 3 bases and J 1 base, with 6 bases left between them. Germline-derived CDR1 and CDR2 are MRHNA and SNTAGT. This CDR3 has 13 residues.

The J gene is TRBJ1-4, the V gene TRBV7-9; 9 nucleotides match TRBD1. The CDR3 is 16 amino acids. V gave up 4 bases and J gave up 6 bases; unmatched junction bases: 9. Germline loops: CDR1 SEHNR, CDR2 FQNEAQ (reference sequence). In DNA, the CDR3 is TGTGCCAGCAGCTCCCAGACAGGGGGATATTATGAAAAACTGTTTTTT. Residues: CASSSQTGGYYEKLFF.

The chain carries TRBV7-9 and TRBJ2-3; 7 bases map to TRBD2. The length of the CDR3 is 14 residues. With 5 bases clipped from V and 2 bases from J, the junction kept 4 bases outside the gene matches. Germline CDR1 is SEHNR and CDR2 is FQNEAQ (reference sequence). As DNA, the CDR3 is TGTGCCAGCAGCCCAGCGGGGCCCACAGATACGCAGTATTTT. The encoded protein is CASSPAGPTDTQYF.

There are many counts of this clonotype. The chain recombines TRBV10-3 with TRBJ2-7; TRBD1 might be the D (6 bases). CDR3 length: 17 amino acids. V was clipped by 2 bases and J by 3 bases, with 20 bases between them. Germline CDR1 is ENHRY and CDR2 is SYGVKD. The CDR3 DNA reads as TGTGCCATCAGTGAGCCCCGGCCGGGAAAGGGGGTCTACGAGCAGTACTTC. Translating it yields CAISEPRPGKGVYEQYF.

The chain links TRBV20-1 to TRBJ2-3, with 12 positions matching TRBD2. The length of the CDR3 is 15 residues. Germline V lookup: CDR1 DFQATT, CDR2 SNEGSKA (reference sequence). V shed 6 bases and J 5 bases; nucleotides not matched to a gene: 9. CDR3 in DNA: TGCAGTGCAATCCTAGCGGGGGGGCGGGGAGATACGCAGTATTTT. It codes for CSAILAGGRGDTQYF.

The V call is TRBV14, the J call TRBJ1-2; a possible D gene is TRBD1 (5 bases). Looked up from germline, CDR1 is SGHDN and CDR2 is FVKESK. The CDR3 consists of 14 residues. Between the trimmed V and J ends, which lost 5 bases and 7 bases, there was a span of 17 bases. Here the CDR3 DNA reads TGTGCCAGCAGCGCCCAGGGTGGTATCTTTGGCTACACCTTC. Its translation is CASSAQGGIFGYTF.

In the case of this clonotype: A read error may be the cause here, since a much bigger clone is one base away. The gene calls are TRBV7-2 and TRBJ2-7, with D possibly being TRBD2 (6 bases). Germline V gene sequence: CDR1 SGHTA, CDR2 FQGNSA. The CDR3 has 14 amino acids. CDR3 DNA sequence: TGTGCCAGCTTCCACAGGAGGGGTGGGGGTGAGCGGTACTTC. This sequence encodes CASFHRRGGGERYF. Full variable domain (outside the CDR3, taken from reference TRBV7-2 and TRBJ2-7): GAGVSQSPSNKVTEKGKDVELRCDPISGHTALYWYRQSLGQGLEFLIYFQGNSAPDKSGLPSDRFSAERTGGSVSTLTIQRTQQEDSAVYLCASFHRRGGGERYFGPGTRLTVT.

V usage is TRBV2 and J usage is TRBJ2-5; 7 nucleotides align to TRBD2. CDR1 SNHLY and CDR2 FYNNEI come from the germline V gene. V dropped 3 bases and J dropped 4; count of bases not matched to a gene: 11. There are 16 residues in the CDR3. The CDR3 region has the DNA TGTGCCAGCAGTGAGGGAGGGAGGGGAGTGACAGAGACCCAGTACTTC. Translated: CASSEGGRGVTETQYF. The full variable domain, its missing parts supplied by reference TRBV2 and TRBJ2-5, is EPEVTQTPSHQVTQMGQEVILRCVPISNHLYFYWYRQILGQKVEFLVSFYNNEISEKSEIFDDQFSVERPDGSNFTLKIRSTKLEDSAMYFCASSEGGRGVTETQYFGPGTRLLVL.

This clonotype was counted ten times or more. The CDR3 coding sequence is TGTGCTAGTGGTCAAAGACAGGGGGCTAACTATGGCTACACCTTC. It yields the protein CASGQRQGANYGYTF. This rearrangement joins TRBV12-5 to TRBJ1-2; 9 bases agree with TRBD1. The CDR3 is 15 amino acids. The V gene end was trimmed by 5 bases and the J gene end by 0 bases; junction bases not matched to a gene: 4. Looked up from germline, CDR1 is LGHNT and CDR2 is FRNRAP.

In its sample, this clonotype was seen a few times. This sequence joins TRBV20-1 and TRBJ2-5, with D unclear. Trimming took 3 bases from V and 5 from J, leaving 4 bases between them. There are 10 residues in the CDR3. CDR1 DFQATT and CDR2 SNEGSKA come from the germline V gene (reference sequence). As DNA, the CDR3 is TGCAGTGCTAGGGGGGAGACCCAGTACTTC. Protein sequence: CSARGETQYF.

The V and J genes are TRBV10-3 and TRBJ2-7; maybe TRBD2 (6 bases). Germline CDR1 ENHRY, CDR2 SYGVKD. CDR3 size: 12 residues. Deletions cut 8 bases from V and 6 bases from J, with 14 bases between. CDR3 loop: CAISRGTGEQYF. Written as DNA, the CDR3 is TGTGCCATCTCCCGGGGGACCGGCGAGCAGTACTTC.

The J gene is TRBJ1-2, the V gene TRBV10-3; D possibly corresponds to TRBD1 (6 bases). The V gene lost 10 bases and the J gene lost 5 bases, with 20 bases spanning the gap. This CDR3 comprises 14 residues. Germline CDR1 and CDR2: ENHRY and SYGVKD. CDR3 sequence (DNA): TGTGCCAGCATTCGACAAGGGGGGGGGTATGGCTACACCTTC. Translation: CASIRQGGGYGYTF.

This clonotype has ten or more counts. This chain connects TRBV13 to TRBJ1-1, with D hard to call. CDR3 size: 12 residues. The germline CDR1 and CDR2 sequences are PRHDT and FYEKMQ (reference sequence). V was trimmed by 5 bases and J by 7 bases, leaving 11 bases between them. The CDR3 reads CASSRVSFEAFF. As DNA, the CDR3 is TGTGCCAGCAGCCGCGTATCTTTTGAAGCTTTCTTT.

The rearrangement uses TRBV5-5 and TRBJ1-6; D gene uncertain. With 1 base removed from V and 6 bases from J, the gap between germline ends came to 8 bases. CDR3 length: 14 amino acids. Germline V CDR1 and CDR2: SGHKS, YYEKEE (reference sequence). CDR3 nucleotides: TGTGCCAGCAGCTTGTACGCGGGTAATTCACCCCTCCACTTT. Its protein product is CASSLYAGNSPLHF.

The chain recombines TRBV24-1 with TRBJ2-7, with 8 bases aligning to TRBD1. Germline CDR1 reads KGHDR; CDR2 reads SFDVKD. The trim removed 9 bases at V and 0 bases at J, leaving 3 bases unmatched. The CDR3 is 13 residues long. The chain's CDR3 is CATQTGGSYEQYF. The CDR3 nucleotides read TGTGCCACCCAAACAGGGGGCTCCTACGAGCAGTACTTC.

This clonotype was seen just once. The V call is TRBV20-1, the J call TRBJ1-1; possible D gene TRBD1, 5 bases. Germline V gene lookup returns CDR1 DFQATT and CDR2 SNEGSKA (reference sequence). The germline V and J ends were trimmed by 1 base and 0 bases, with 12 bases remaining between them. This CDR3 region has 15 residues. DNA of the CDR3: TGCAGTGCTAGAGGAACAGGACATATGAACACTGAAGCTTTCTTT. It yields the protein CSARGTGHMNTEAFF.

In regard to this clonotype: This may be a read error: a much more frequent sequence differs by one nucleotide. The chain is built from TRBV4-1 and TRBJ1-2, with 7 bases matching TRBD1. From germline, CDR1 is MGHRA and CDR2 YSYEKL. The CDR3 is 15 amino acids. Trimming took 4 bases from V and 4 from J; bases not matched to a gene: 9. CDR3 sequence: CASSLNGGGVYGYTF. DNA for the CDR3: TGCGCCAGCAGCCTTAACGGAGGGGGCGTCTATGGCTACACCTTC.

The rearrangement links TRBV7-2 to TRBJ2-3; D is ambiguous. Germline V lookup: CDR1 SGHTA, CDR2 FQGNSA. The ends were cut back, 5 bases at V and 3 bases at J, with 15 bases in the middle. This CDR3 region has 15 residues. In nucleotides, the CDR3 is TGTGCCAGCAGCACCGAAGCCTTGGGGACAGATACGCAGTATTTT. The encoded protein is CASSTEALGTDTQYF.

In this sample, this clonotype turned up a few times. The chain employs TRBV7-2 and TRBJ2-5; D is ambiguous. The V gene lost 4 bases and the J gene lost 3 bases, with 3 bases spanning the gap. The germline gives CDR1 SGHTA, CDR2 FQGNSA. This CDR3 region has 11 residues. In DNA form, the CDR3 reads TGTGCCAGCAGCTCTAAAGAGACCCAGTACTTC. Protein sequence: CASSSKETQYF.

The rearrangement links TRBV19 to TRBJ1-4; 9 bases line up with TRBD1. The junction had 5 bases not matched to a gene; V was cut back by 7 bases and J by 8 bases. The CDR3 length is 13 residues. CDR1 is LNHDA, CDR2 SQIVND, per germline (reference sequence). This CDR3 is CASNRGRDEKLFF. For the CDR3, the DNA is TGTGCCAGTAACAGGGGGCGCGACGAAAAACTGTTTTTT.

The V gene is TRBV7-2, the J gene TRBJ2-5, with D perhaps being TRBD1 or TRBD2 (5 bases each). The V gene's germline CDR1 is SGHTA and CDR2 FQGNSA. Deletions cut 1 base from V and 1 base from J, with 13 bases between. The length of the CDR3 is 16 residues. The CDR3 DNA is TGTGCCAGCAGCTTAGTCCCGAGGGACCTCCAAGAGACCCAGTACTTC. This translates into CASSLVPRDLQETQYF.

DNA for the CDR3: TGTGCCAGCAGCCCACTCATGGCGGGAGGCCGCAATGAGCAGTTCTTC. This translates into CASSPLMAGGRNEQFF. V is TRBV7-8 and J is TRBJ2-1; 8 nucleotides match TRBD2. The CDR3 contains 16 residues. CDR1 and CDR2 from the germline V gene are SGHVS and FQNEAQ. Losses at the gene ends were 5 bases for V and 6 bases for J; bases not matched to a gene: 12.

The genes are TRBV7-2 and TRBJ2-1; D tentatively fits TRBD1 or TRBD2 (5 bases each). The CDR3 has 15 amino acids. V lost 5 bases, J lost 4 bases, and 15 bases lay in between. Germline V lookup: CDR1 SGHTA, CDR2 FQGNSA. CDR3 residues: CASSPSGAGYNEQFF. The CDR3 DNA reads TGTGCCAGCAGCCCGTCCGGGGCCGGTTACAATGAGCAGTTCTTC.